Following are 29 T cell receptor beta chains from one sample sequenced in a study of blood T cell repertoires in COVID-19. The table came from immunoSEQ multiplex PCR; TCRdb's copy has only in-frame clones and leaves some out. Here the sample spans roughly 130,000 clones, under 85% being singletons. Sequences were obtained from peripheral blood. These receptors were collected from a woman aged 60-75 years with acute or convalescent COVID-19.

V gene TRBV18 combines with J gene TRBJ1-4; D possibly corresponds to TRBD1 (6 bases). The V gene lost 6 bases and the J gene lost 0 bases, with 11 bases spanning the gap. This CDR3 is built from 15 residues. Germline V gene lookup returns CDR1 KGHSH and CDR2 LQKENI. Written as DNA, the CDR3 is TGTGCCAGCTCTAAAGGGGGATCAACTAATGAAAAACTGTTTTTT. Its translation: CASSKGGSTNEKLFF.

The chain combines TRBV15 with TRBJ1-2, with a possible D match to TRBD1 (6 bases). The CDR3 runs to 16 residues. Trimming took off 0 bases at V and 4 bases at J, with 15 bases between the two ends. CDR1 and CDR2 (germline): LNHNV, YYDKDF (reference sequence). The CDR3 protein is CATSRDFTGSIYGYTF. DNA for the CDR3: TGTGCCACCAGCAGAGATTTTACAGGGAGCATCTATGGCTACACCTTC.

The chain combines TRBV18 with TRBJ1-2; the match to TRBD1 covers 8 bases. The CDR3 is 14 amino acids. Germline V lookup: CDR1 KGHSH, CDR2 LQKENI. V lost 0 bases, J lost 5 bases, and 2 bases stayed unmatched. This CDR3 reads CASSPPNRGYGYTF. The CDR3 DNA sequence: TGTGCCAGCTCACCACCTAACAGGGGGTATGGCTACACCTTC.

This chain links TRBV24-1 with TRBJ1-2, with a weak D call TRBD1 (6 bases). CDR1 is KGHDR and CDR2 is SFDVKD in the germline V gene. V was cut by 9 bases and J by 8 bases, with 18 bases left in between. The CDR3 is 13 residues long. CDR3 sequence reads: CATPRAGESGYTF. The CDR3 DNA follows: TGTGCCACCCCTCGGGCAGGGGAGTCGGGCTACACCTTC.

The V and J genes are TRBV29-1 and TRBJ1-1; D possibly corresponds to TRBD1 (5 bases). The CDR3 runs 13 residues. The V end was cut by 8 bases, the J end by 2 bases, with 15 bases between. Looked up from germline, CDR1 is SQVTM and CDR2 is ANQGSEA. The CDR3 sequence: CSTMGGRNTEAFF. Written as DNA, the CDR3 is TGCAGCACAATGGGGGGTCGAAACACTGAAGCTTTCTTT. The whole variable domain, remainder taken from reference TRBV29-1 and TRBJ1-1, is SAVISQKPSRDICQRGTSLTIQCQVDSQVTMMFWYRQQPGQSLTLIATANQGSEATYESGFVIDKFPISRPNLTFSTLTVSNMSPEDSSIYLCSTMGGRNTEAFFGQGTRLTVV.

The chain links TRBV6-6 to TRBJ1-3; a possible D gene is TRBD1 (6 bases). In germline, CDR1 is MNHNY, CDR2 SVGAGI (reference sequence). V lost 6 bases and J lost 0, with 15 bases in between. The CDR3 is 16 amino acids. Here the CDR3 reads CASSSDRTSSGNTIYF. CDR3 nucleotide sequence: TGTGCCAGCAGCTCCGACAGGACGAGCTCTGGAAACACCATATATTTT.

The chain uses TRBV6-5 and TRBJ1-2; 7 bases agree with TRBD1. V lost 8 bases to trimming and J lost 8 bases; unmatched junction nucleotides: 11. Germline-derived CDR1 and CDR2 are MNHEY and SVGAGI. CDR3 size: 13 residues. The CDR3 sequence is CASRRQGELGYTF. CDR3 bases: TGTGCCAGCCGGCGCCAGGGGGAGTTAGGCTACACCTTC.

V gene TRBV12-3 or TRBV12-4 combines with J gene TRBJ2-5; tentative D call: TRBD2 (5 bases). V dropped 3 bases and J dropped 7 bases, with 9 bases sitting between them. The CDR3 has 12 amino acids. The CDR3 DNA follows: TGTGCCAGCAGTTTGAGGGTAGGGACCCAGTACTTC. The encoded protein is CASSLRVGTQYF.

The chain couples TRBV28 to TRBJ1-5; D is ambiguous. The CDR3 runs 15 residues. V dropped 7 bases and J dropped 7 bases, with 20 bases sitting between them. Germline lookup yields CDR1 MDHEN and CDR2 SYDVKM. CDR3 nucleotides: TGTGCCAGCAACTTCGTTTCGGGGTCGGGACAGCCCCAGCATTTT. It specifies CASNFVSGSGQPQHF.

The rearrangement uses TRBV27 and TRBJ1-1; the D gene is possibly TRBD1 (6 bases). Looked up from germline, CDR1 is MNHEY and CDR2 is SMNVEV (reference sequence). Deletions cut 8 bases from V and 3 bases from J, with 16 bases between. The CDR3 has 14 residues. The chain's CDR3 is CASSWDGTHTEAFF. CDR3 DNA: TGTGCCAGCTCGTGGGATGGGACACACACTGAAGCTTTCTTT.

In DNA form, the CDR3 reads TGTGCCAGCAGCTTTCTACAGGAAGCTTTCTTT. Translating it yields CASSFLQEAFF. The chain couples TRBV5-6 to TRBJ1-1; D unclear. Germline assignment: CDR1 SGHDT and CDR2 YYEEEE. The CDR3 is made up of 11 amino acids. V was shortened by 2 bases and J by 8 bases, with 7 bases between the two germline ends.

As for this clone: Other DNA sequences in the sample encode the same CDR3. The V and J genes are TRBV11-2 and TRBJ1-4, with a tentative D call TRBD1 (6 bases). The CDR3 is 13 amino acids. Germline V gene lookup returns CDR1 SGHAT and CDR2 FQNNGV. The germline V and J ends were trimmed by 8 bases and 3 bases, with 10 bases remaining between them. The CDR3 DNA is TGTGCCAGCCGTGGACAGTCTAATGAAAAACTGTTTTTT. It yields the protein CASRGQSNEKLFF.

The chain uses TRBV6-2 or TRBV6-3 and TRBJ1-2, with 8 nucleotides matching TRBD1. Looked up from germline, CDR1 is MNHEY and CDR2 is SVGEGT. The ends lost 2 bases at V and 0 bases at J; junction bases unmatched: 5. This CDR3 is 16 amino acids long. In DNA form, the CDR3 reads TGTGCCAGCAGTTACCCTCGGGACAGGCCTAACTATGGCTACACCTTC. Protein: CASSYPRDRPNYGYTF.

The chain combines TRBV27 with TRBJ2-3, with D maybe TRBD1 (6 bases). The CDR3 extends over 15 amino acids. V dropped 4 bases and J dropped 2 bases, with 13 bases sitting between them. The germline CDR1 and CDR2 sequences are MNHEY and SMNVEV (reference sequence). CDR3 nucleotides: TGTGCCAGCAGTTCCCCGGGACAATTCACAGATACGCAGTATTTT. It is translated as CASSSPGQFTDTQYF.

The chain recombines TRBV6-1 with TRBJ1-1; no reliable D call. The CDR3 is made up of 14 amino acids. V lost 2 bases to trimming and J lost 1 base, with 8 bases between them. CDR1 is MNHNS, CDR2 SASEGT, per germline. Here the CDR3 reads CASSEKRQNTEAFF. CDR3 nucleotide sequence: TGTGCCAGCAGTGAAAAAAGACAGAACACTGAAGCTTTCTTT.

This clone was seen once. The rearrangement links TRBV4-2 to TRBJ2-1; D unclear. Per germline, CDR1 LGHNA and CDR2 YNFKEQ. This CDR3 contains 15 residues. V was clipped by 0 bases and J by 4 bases, with 10 bases between them. The CDR3 DNA sequence: TGTGCCAGCAGCCAAGAGACAATAGGATACAATGAGCAGTTCTTC. It encodes CASSQETIGYNEQFF.

The chain joins TRBV10-3 to TRBJ1-1; 8 nucleotides agree with TRBD1. This CDR3 contains 15 residues. V dropped 6 bases and J dropped 1; count of bases not matched to a gene: 7. CDR1 and CDR2 (germline): ENHRY, SYGVKD. CDR3 sequence: CAIRDTGGKNTEAFF. The CDR3 DNA is TGTGCCATCAGGGATACAGGGGGAAAGAACACTGAAGCTTTCTTT.

This chain uses TRBV19 with TRBJ1-4; the D gene is possibly TRBD1 (5 bases). The CDR3 is 14 residues long. The V and J ends lost 10 bases and 3 bases respectively, with 15 bases between them. Germline CDR1 LNHDA, CDR2 SQIVND (reference sequence). The CDR3 region is CATTMGGANEKLFF. As DNA, the CDR3 is TGTGCCACCACAATGGGGGGGGCTAATGAAAAACTGTTTTTT. Together with reference TRBV19 and TRBJ1-4, the CDR3 gives the full variable domain: DGGITQSPKYLFRKEGQNVTLSCEQNLNHDAMYWYRQDPGQGLRLIYYSQIVNDFQKGDIAEGYSVSREKKESFPLTVTSAQKNPTAFYLCATTMGGANEKLFFGSGTQLSVL.

This chain links TRBV14 with TRBJ2-3; 11 bases fit TRBD2. This CDR3 spans 17 amino acids. Trimming took 3 bases from V and 4 from J; bases not matched to a gene: 9. Germline V CDR1 and CDR2: SGHDN, FVKESK. As DNA, the CDR3 is TGTGCCAGCAGCCATGCCTTAGCGGGGGGGCTGTCAGATACGCAGTATTTT. It is translated as CASSHALAGGLSDTQYF.

This clone has a single count. The V call is TRBV29-1, the J call TRBJ2-5; 9 bases are a match to TRBD1. CDR1 and CDR2 (germline): SQVTM, ANQGSEA. Germline trimming cut 5 bases from V and 1 base from J; bases unmatched to any gene: 8. CDR3 length equals 15 residues. The CDR3 reads CSVTGTGNFQETQYF. The CDR3 DNA sequence: TGCAGCGTTACCGGGACAGGGAACTTCCAAGAGACCCAGTACTTC.

The chain carries TRBV6-5 and TRBJ1-6, with 9 bases fitting TRBD1. Germline V gives CDR1 MNHEY, CDR2 SVGAGI. The CDR3 has 16 residues. Trimming took 4 bases from V and 12 from J; bases not matched to a gene: 13. CDR3 DNA sequence: TGTGCCAGCAGTTCCTTACTAAGGACAGGGGCAGGACCCCTCCACTTT. Encoded protein: CASSSLLRTGAGPLHF.

This chain uses TRBV4-2 with TRBJ1-2, with 10 bases fitting TRBD1. The V gene end was trimmed by 6 bases and the J gene end by 8 bases; junction bases not matched to a gene: 9. CDR3 length: 14 amino acids. In germline, CDR1 is LGHNA, CDR2 YNFKEQ. CDR3 amino acids: CASSRDRGPEGYTF. The CDR3, as DNA: TGTGCCAGCAGTCGAGACAGGGGGCCGGAAGGCTACACCTTC.

This clone showed up just once. The chain couples TRBV18 to TRBJ1-4; 7 nucleotides line up with TRBD1. The CDR3 contains 14 residues. The trim removed 5 bases at V and 3 bases at J, leaving 3 bases unmatched. Germline V gives CDR1 KGHSH, CDR2 LQKENI. The CDR3 is CASSSTGPNEKLFF. In DNA, the CDR3 is TGTGCCAGCTCATCGACAGGGCCTAATGAAAAACTGTTTTTT. Filled out from reference TRBV18 and TRBJ1-4, the complete variable domain reads NAGVMQNPRHLVRRRGQEARLRCSPMKGHSHVYWYRQLPEEGLKFMVYLQKENIIDESGMPKERFSAEFPKEGPSILRIQQVVRGDSAAYFCASSSTGPNEKLFFGSGTQLSVL.

V and J are TRBV28 and TRBJ1-5, with D possibly matching TRBD1 (6 bases). V gave up 3 bases and J gave up 7 bases, with 13 bases separating them. The CDR3 has 14 amino acids. Germline V gives CDR1 MDHEN, CDR2 SYDVKM. DNA for the CDR3: TGTGCCAGCAGTTTCAGGGGTGGGGAGCAGCCCCAGCATTTT. Translating it yields CASSFRGGEQPQHF.

Comments on this clone: An end of the junction differs from the germline gene, which may be a read error. The chain has TRBV28 and TRBJ1-2; D call uncertain. CDR1 is MDHEN and CDR2 is SYDVKM in the germline V gene. This CDR3 is 13 amino acids long. CDR3 bases: TGTGCCAGCAGTCCGGACTTTTTCAAACCCCCCTCTTTC. It encodes CASSPDFFKPPSF.

This clone was counted between two and nine times. The CDR3 DNA reads as TGTGCCAGCAGTTCGGGGAGCCGCGGCTACACCTTC. Amino acid sequence: CASSSGSRGYTF. The chain joins TRBV12-3 or TRBV12-4 to TRBJ1-2; D uncertain. This CDR3 comprises 12 residues. The germline V and J ends were trimmed by 4 bases and 8 bases, with 11 bases remaining between them.

V usage is TRBV30 and J usage is TRBJ2-2; 8 bases line up with TRBD2. The CDR3 extends over 14 amino acids. V dropped 5 bases and J dropped 5; count of bases not matched to a gene: 7. Per the germline V gene, CDR1 is GTSNPN and CDR2 is SVGIG (reference sequence). CDR3 residues: CAWGRGGGTGELFF. The CDR3 region has the DNA TGTGCCTGGGGCCGGGGGGGAGGTACCGGGGAGCTGTTTTTT.

This chain links TRBV20-1 with TRBJ2-5; D ambiguous. From germline, CDR1 is DFQATT and CDR2 SNEGSKA (reference sequence). Trimming cost V 3 bases and J 1 base, with 12 bases left between them. This CDR3 is built from 14 residues. CDR3 in amino acids: CSASPSAFQETQYF. The DNA for the CDR3 is TGCAGTGCTAGTCCGAGCGCGTTCCAAGAGACCCAGTACTTC.

This clone was observed a single time. CDR3: CATSAPGETDTQYF. CDR3 nucleotide sequence: TGTGCCACCAGTGCCCCCGGGGAGACGGATACGCAGTATTTT. V and J are TRBV24-1 and TRBJ2-3; D might be TRBD2 (5 bases). V was trimmed by 5 bases and J by 6 bases, leaving 14 bases between them. The CDR3 totals 14 residues. The germline CDR1 and CDR2 sequences are KGHDR and SFDVKD.